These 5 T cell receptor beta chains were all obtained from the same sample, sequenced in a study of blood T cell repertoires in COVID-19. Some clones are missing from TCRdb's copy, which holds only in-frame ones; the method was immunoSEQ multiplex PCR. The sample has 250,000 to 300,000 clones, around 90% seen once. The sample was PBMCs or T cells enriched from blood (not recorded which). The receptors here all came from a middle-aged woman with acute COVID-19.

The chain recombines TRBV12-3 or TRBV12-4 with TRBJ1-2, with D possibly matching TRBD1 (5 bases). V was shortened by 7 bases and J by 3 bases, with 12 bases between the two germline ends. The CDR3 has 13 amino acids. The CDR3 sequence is CASNRAGDYGYTF. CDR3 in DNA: TGTGCCAGCAACCGGGCGGGGGACTATGGCTACACCTTC.

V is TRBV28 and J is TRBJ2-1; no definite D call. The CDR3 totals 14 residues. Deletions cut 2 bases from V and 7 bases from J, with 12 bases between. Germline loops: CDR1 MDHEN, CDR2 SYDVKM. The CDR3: CASSLRDPGNEQFF. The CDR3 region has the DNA TGTGCCAGCAGTTTAAGAGACCCGGGTAATGAGCAGTTCTTC.

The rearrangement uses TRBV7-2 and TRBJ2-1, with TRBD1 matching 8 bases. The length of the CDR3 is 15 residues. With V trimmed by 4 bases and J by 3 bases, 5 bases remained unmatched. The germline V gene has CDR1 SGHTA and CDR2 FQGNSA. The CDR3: CASSSGGAHYNEQFF. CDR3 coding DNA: TGTGCCAGCAGCTCAGGGGGCGCGCACTACAATGAGCAGTTCTTC.

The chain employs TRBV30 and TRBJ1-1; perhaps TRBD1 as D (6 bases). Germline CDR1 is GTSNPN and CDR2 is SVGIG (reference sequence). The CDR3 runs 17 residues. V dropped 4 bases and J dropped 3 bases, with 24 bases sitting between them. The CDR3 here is CAWIAPQKRGRYTEAFF. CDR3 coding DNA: TGTGCCTGGATCGCCCCACAAAAGAGGGGGAGATACACTGAAGCTTTCTTT. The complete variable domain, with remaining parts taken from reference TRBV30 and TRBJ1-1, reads SQTIHQWPATLVQPVGSPLSLECTVEGTSNPNLYWYRQAAGRGLQLLFYSVGIGQISSEVPQNLSASRPQDRQFILSSKKLLLSDSGFYLCAWIAPQKRGRYTEAFFGQGTRLTVV.

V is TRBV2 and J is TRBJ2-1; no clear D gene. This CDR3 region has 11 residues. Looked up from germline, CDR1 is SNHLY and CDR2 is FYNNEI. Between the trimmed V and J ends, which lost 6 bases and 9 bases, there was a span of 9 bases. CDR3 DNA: TGTGCCAGCAGCAAAACGGGTGAGCAGTTCTTC. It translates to CASSKTGEQFF.